This T cell receptor beta chain was profiled in a study of regulatory T cells in long-lasting Graves disease. This clonotype was recorded many times. Arm-PCR of CDR3 regions and iRepertoire HTBI primers were used to build TCR beta libraries. TCRdb redid the calling of the multiplex PCR reads with MiXCR, one entry per CDR3 protein. The sample consists of hundreds of thousands of distinct CDR3 sequences, roughly 13% of them appearing once. This CDR3 contains 16 residues. The V and J ends lost 3 bases and 6 bases respectively, with 18 bases between them. CDR1 is SGHAT, CDR2 FQNNGV, per germline. Stated time point: newly diagnosed GD, antithyroid drugs for less than 3 months. PBMC-extracted RNA yielded the TCR library. This sample also appeared in a second study, on T cells in Graves' hyperthyroidism and ophthalmopathy.

This chain joins TRBV11-2 and TRBJ2-1; D possibly corresponds to TRBD2 (6 bases). The sequence was collected from a man aged 25 to 40 with Graves disease. The starting material was peripheral blood mononuclear cells (PBMCs), obtained at new diagnosis, from a patient treated with antithyroid drugs. CDR3 sequence: CASSLGSGPVSNEQFF. The CDR3 bases are TGTGCCAGCAGCTTGGGGAGCGGGCCGGTTTCCAATGAGCAGTTCTTC. Full variable domain (remainder filled in from reference TRBV11-2 and TRBJ2-1): EAGVAQSPRYKIIEKRQSVAFWCNPISGHATLYWYQQILGQGPKLLIQFQNNGVVDDSQLPKDRFSAERLKGVDSTLKIQPAKLEDSAVYLCASSLGSGPVSNEQFFGPGTRLTVL.